This T cell receptor beta chain was observed in a study of T cells in Graves' hyperthyroidism and ophthalmopathy. Study-level information: Blood from the periphery was taken at initial diagnosis, before any treatment.

This clonotype was observed at least ten times. Its antigen is not known. Trimming shortened V by 1 base and J by 5 bases, and 9 bases separated the two germline ends. Germline CDR1 SGHRS, CDR2 YFSETQ. This CDR3 region has 14 residues. Notes on the study in general: Ophthalmopathy was identified by the model a median about six months ahead of onset. Ophthalmopathy was distinguished from stable hyperthyroidism by 13 V-J signatures. Blood shared most expanded thyroid clonotypes above 0.001.

Amplified TCR beta CDR3 regions came from RNA transcripts. HTBI primers were employed in a first-round RT-PCR of the TCR CDR3. MiXCR, applied by TCRdb to the multiplex PCR reads, yields one record per CDR3 protein. The sample lists under 300,000 distinct CDR3 sequences; around 25% were seen once. The specimen sequenced was blood. The sequence was obtained from a man aged 35 to 55 with Graves' hyperthyroidism that later progressed to Graves' ophthalmopathy. The chain couples TRBV5-1 to TRBJ2-2, with D unresolved. The DNA for the CDR3 is TGCGCCAGCAGCTTGTCTTTGGAAACCGGGGAGCTGTTTTTT. It encodes CASSLSLETGELFF.